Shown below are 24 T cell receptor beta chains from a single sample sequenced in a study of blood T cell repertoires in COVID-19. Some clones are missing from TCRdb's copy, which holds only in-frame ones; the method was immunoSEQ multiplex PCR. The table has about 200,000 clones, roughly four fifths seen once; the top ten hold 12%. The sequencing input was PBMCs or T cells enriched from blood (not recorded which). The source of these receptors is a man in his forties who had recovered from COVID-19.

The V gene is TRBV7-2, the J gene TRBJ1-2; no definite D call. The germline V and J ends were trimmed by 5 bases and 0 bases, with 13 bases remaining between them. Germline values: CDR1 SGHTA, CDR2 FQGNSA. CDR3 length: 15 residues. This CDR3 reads CASSPLWAANYGYTF. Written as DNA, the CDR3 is TGTGCCAGCAGCCCGCTCTGGGCAGCTAACTATGGCTACACCTTC.

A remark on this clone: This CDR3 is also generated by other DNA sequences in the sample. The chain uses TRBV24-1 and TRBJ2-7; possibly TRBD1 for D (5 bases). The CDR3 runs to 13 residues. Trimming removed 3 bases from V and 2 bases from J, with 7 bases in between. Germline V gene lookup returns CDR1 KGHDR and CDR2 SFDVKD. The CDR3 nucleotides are TGTGCCACCAGTGATGCAGGGACCTACGAGCAGTACTTC. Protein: CATSDAGTYEQYF.

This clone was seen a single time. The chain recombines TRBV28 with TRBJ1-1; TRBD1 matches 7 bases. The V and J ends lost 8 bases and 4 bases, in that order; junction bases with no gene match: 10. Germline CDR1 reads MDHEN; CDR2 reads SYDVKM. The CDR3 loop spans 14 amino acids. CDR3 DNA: TGTGCCAGCTGGACCACACAGGGGCCCACTGAAGCTTTCTTT. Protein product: CASWTTQGPTEAFF.

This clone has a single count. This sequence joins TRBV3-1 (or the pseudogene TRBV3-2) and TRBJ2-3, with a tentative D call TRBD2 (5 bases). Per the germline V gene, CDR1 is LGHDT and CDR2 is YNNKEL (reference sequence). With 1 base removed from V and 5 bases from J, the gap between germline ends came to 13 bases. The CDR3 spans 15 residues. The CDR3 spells CASSQGASRGDTQYF. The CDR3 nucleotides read TGTGCCAGCAGCCAAGGAGCTTCTCGGGGAGATACGCAGTATTTT.

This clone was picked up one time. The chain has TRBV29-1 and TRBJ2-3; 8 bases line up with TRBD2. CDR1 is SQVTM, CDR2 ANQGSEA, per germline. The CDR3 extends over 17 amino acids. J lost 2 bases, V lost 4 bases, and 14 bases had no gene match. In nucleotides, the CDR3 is TGCAGCGTTGGGGGGGGAGCTAGCGGGTCGTACACAGATACGCAGTATTTT. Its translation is CSVGGGASGSYTDTQYF.

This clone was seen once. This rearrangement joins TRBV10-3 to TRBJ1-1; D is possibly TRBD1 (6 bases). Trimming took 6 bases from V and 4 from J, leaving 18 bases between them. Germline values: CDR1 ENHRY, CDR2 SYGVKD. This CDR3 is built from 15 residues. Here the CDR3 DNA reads TGTGCCATCAGGGACGACAGGCTTAAGAGCACTGAAGCTTTCTTT. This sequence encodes CAIRDDRLKSTEAFF.

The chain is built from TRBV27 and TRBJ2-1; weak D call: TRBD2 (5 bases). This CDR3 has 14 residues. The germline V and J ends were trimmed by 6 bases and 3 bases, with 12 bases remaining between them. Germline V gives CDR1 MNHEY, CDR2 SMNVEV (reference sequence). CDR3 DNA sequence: TGTGCCAGCAGGGACCTTAGCGACTACAATGAGCAGTTCTTC. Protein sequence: CASRDLSDYNEQFF.

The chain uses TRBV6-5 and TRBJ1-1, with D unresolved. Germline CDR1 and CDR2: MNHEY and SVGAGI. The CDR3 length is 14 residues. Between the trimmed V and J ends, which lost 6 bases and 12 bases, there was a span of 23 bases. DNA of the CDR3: TGTGCCAGCAGCGACCCCGGTCGAGGAACATGGACTTTCTTT. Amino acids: CASSDPGRGTWTFF.

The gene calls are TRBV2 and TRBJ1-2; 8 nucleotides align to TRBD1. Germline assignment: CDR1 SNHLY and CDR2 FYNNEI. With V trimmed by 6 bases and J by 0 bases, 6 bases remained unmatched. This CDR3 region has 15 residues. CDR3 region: CASSGDRGANYGYTF. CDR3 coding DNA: TGTGCCAGCAGCGGAGACAGGGGTGCTAACTATGGCTACACCTTC. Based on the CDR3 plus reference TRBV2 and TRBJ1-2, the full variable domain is EPEVTQTPSHQVTQMGQEVILRCVPISNHLYFYWYRQILGQKVEFLVSFYNNEISEKSEIFDDQFSVERPDGSNFTLKIRSTKLEDSAMYFCASSGDRGANYGYTFGSGTRLTVV.

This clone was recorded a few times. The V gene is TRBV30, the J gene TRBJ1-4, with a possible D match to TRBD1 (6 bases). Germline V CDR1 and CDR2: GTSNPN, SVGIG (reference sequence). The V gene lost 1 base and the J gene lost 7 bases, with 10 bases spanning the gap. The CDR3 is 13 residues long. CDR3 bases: TGTGCCTGGAGTGGGCAGGGGTCTGAAAAACTGTTTTTT. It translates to CAWSGQGSEKLFF.

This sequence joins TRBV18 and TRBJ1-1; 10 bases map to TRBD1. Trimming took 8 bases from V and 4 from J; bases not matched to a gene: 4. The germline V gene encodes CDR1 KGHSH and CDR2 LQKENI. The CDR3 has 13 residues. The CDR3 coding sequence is TGTGCCAGCGAGGGACAGGGGTCCACTGAAGCTTTCTTT. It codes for CASEGQGSTEAFF.

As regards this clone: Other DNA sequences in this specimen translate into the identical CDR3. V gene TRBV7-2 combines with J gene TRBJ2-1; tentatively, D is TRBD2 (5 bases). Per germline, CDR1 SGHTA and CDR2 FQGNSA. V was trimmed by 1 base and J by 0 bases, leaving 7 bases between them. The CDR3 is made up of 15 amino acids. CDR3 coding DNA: TGTGCCAGCAGCTTAGTAGCGAGCTCCTACAATGAGCAGTTCTTC. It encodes CASSLVASSYNEQFF. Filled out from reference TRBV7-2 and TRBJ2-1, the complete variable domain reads GAGVSQSPSNKVTEKGKDVELRCDPISGHTALYWYRQSLGQGLEFLIYFQGNSAPDKSGLPSDRFSAERTGGSVSTLTIQRTQQEDSAVYLCASSLVASSYNEQFFGPGTRLTVL.

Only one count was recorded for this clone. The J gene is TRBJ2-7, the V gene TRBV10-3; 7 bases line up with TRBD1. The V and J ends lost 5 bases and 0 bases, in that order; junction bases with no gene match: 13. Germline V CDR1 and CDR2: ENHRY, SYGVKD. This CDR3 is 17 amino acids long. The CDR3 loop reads CAISFTTGTDFSYEQYF. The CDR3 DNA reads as TGTGCCATCAGTTTCACAACCGGGACAGACTTCTCCTACGAGCAGTACTTC.

The CDR3 coding sequence is TGTGCCAGCAGCTCCGGGACTACCCCCCGCAATGAGCAGTTCTTC. This codes for CASSSGTTPRNEQFF. This sequence joins TRBV7-9 and TRBJ2-1; 7 bases are a match to TRBD2. The CDR3 covers 15 residues. Per the germline V gene, CDR1 is SEHNR and CDR2 is FQNEAQ (reference sequence). The V segment lost 4 bases and the J segment 6 bases; nucleotides outside the gene matches: 9.

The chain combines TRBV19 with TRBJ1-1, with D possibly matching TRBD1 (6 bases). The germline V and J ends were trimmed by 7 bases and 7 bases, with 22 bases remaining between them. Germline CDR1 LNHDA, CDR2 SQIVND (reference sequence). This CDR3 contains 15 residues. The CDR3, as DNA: TGTGCCAGTATCGTGAGTCTCGCAGGGGTCCTTGAAGCTTTCTTT. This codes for CASIVSLAGVLEAFF.

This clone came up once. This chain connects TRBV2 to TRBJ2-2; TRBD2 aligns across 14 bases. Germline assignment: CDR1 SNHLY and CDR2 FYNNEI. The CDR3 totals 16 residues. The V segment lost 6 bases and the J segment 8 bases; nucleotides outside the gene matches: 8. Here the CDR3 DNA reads TGTGCCAGCAGCGCCTCGGGGACTAGCGGGAGTGGGGAGCTGTTTTTT. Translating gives CASSASGTSGSGELFF.

This CDR3 is CASSQDISFPYNEQFF. DNA of the CDR3: TGTGCCAGCAGCCAAGATATATCTTTCCCCTACAATGAGCAGTTCTTC. This sequence joins TRBV3-1 (or the pseudogene TRBV3-2) and TRBJ2-1; D gene unclear. The CDR3 has 16 amino acids. Germline CDR1 reads LGHDT; CDR2 reads YNNKEL (reference sequence). V gave up 0 bases and J gave up 2 bases, with 11 bases separating them.

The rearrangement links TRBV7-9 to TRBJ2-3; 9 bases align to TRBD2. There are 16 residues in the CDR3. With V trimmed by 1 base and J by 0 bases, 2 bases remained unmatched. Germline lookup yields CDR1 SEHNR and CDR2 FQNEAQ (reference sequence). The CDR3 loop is CASSLVLAGSTDTQYF. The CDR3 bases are TGTGCCAGCAGCTTAGTACTAGCGGGTAGCACAGATACGCAGTATTTT.

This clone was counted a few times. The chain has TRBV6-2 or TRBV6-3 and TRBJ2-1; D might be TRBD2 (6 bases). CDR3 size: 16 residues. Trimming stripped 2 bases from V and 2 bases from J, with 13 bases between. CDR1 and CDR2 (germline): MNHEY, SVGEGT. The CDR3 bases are TGTGCCAGCAGTTACGGGGCGGGAATCGCCTACAATGAGCAGTTCTTC. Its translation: CASSYGAGIAYNEQFF.

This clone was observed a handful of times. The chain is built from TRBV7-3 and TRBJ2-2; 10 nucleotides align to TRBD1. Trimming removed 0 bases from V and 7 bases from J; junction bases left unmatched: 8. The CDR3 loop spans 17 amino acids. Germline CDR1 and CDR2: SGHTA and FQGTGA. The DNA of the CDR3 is TGTGCCAGCAGCTTAACGTCCGGGACAGGGGTAGACGGGGAGCTGTTTTTT. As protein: CASSLTSGTGVDGELFF.

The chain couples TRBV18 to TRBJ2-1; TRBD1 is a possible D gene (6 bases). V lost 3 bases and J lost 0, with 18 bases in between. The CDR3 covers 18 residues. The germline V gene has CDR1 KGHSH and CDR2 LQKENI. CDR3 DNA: TGTGCCAGCTCACCGTATCTCCTTGGACAGAGCTCCTACAATGAGCAGTTCTTC. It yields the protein CASSPYLLGQSSYNEQFF.

The CDR3 DNA reads as TGTGCCAGCAGCGCCGACCCGACACCGAGAGCTCTAAACACTGAAGCTTTCTTT. Its translation is CASSADPTPRALNTEAFF. J is TRBJ1-1 and V is TRBV9; no definite D call. Trimming removed 3 bases from V and 2 bases from J, with 23 bases in between. The CDR3 loop spans 18 amino acids. The germline CDR1 and CDR2 sequences are SGDLS and YYNGEE.

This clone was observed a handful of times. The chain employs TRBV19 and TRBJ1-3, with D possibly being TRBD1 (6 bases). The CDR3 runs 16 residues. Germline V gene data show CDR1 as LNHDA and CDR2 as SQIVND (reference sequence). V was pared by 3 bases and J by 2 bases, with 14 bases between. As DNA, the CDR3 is TGTGCCAGTAGTATCCCGCCAGGGGCGACTGGAAACACCATATATTTT. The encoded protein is CASSIPPGATGNTIYF.

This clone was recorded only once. In nucleotides, the CDR3 is TGTGCCTGGAGTGCCCGACAGGGTACTTCACCCCTCCACTTT. It translates to CAWSARQGTSPLHF. The V gene is TRBV30, the J gene TRBJ1-6; 7 bases match TRBD1. This CDR3 has 14 residues. V gave up 1 base and J gave up 9 bases; unmatched junction bases: 6. The germline V gene encodes CDR1 GTSNPN and CDR2 SVGIG (reference sequence). The complete variable domain, with remaining parts taken from reference TRBV30 and TRBJ1-6, reads SQTIHQWPATLVQPVGSPLSLECTVEGTSNPNLYWYRQAAGRGLQLLFYSVGIGQISSEVPQNLSASRPQDRQFILSSKKLLLSDSGFYLCAWSARQGTSPLHFGNGTRLTVT.